Listed below are T cell receptor beta chains from one sample, sequenced in a study of T cells in Graves' hyperthyroidism and ophthalmopathy. TCRdb recomputed calls from the multiplex PCR reads with MiXCR, one row per CDR3 protein. This sample carries more than 500,000 distinct CDR3 sequences, 15% to 20% of them seen once, and the ten largest clones take around 4%. Sequenced sample: blood. The source is a woman aged 25 to 39 with Graves' hyperthyroidism. The CDR3 runs from the conserved cysteine through the conserved F or W. The D gene is left open where the match is weak. Size tells how often a clone was seen (once, few, many) or the class of an expanded clone, and some rows leave it out.

J gene | clone size | V gene | D gene | CDR3 protein | CDR3 DNA
TRBJ2-5 | many | TRBV30 | TRBD2 | CAYAPGLAGGETQYF | TGTGCCTACGCACCGGGACTAGCGGGAGGAGAGACCCAGTACTTC
TRBJ1-3 | - | TRBV5-1 | - | CASSYEGNTIYF | TGCGCCAGCAGCTACGAGGGAAACACCATATATTTT
TRBJ1-5 | few | TRBV5-1 | - | CASSVDPEGNQPQHF | TGCGCCAGCAGCGTTGACCCCGAGGGCAATCAGCCCCAGCATTTT
TRBJ2-1 | - | TRBV11-2 | - | CASSPLPGLYNEQFF | TGTGCCAGCAGCCCCCTCCCGGGACTCTACAATGAGCAGTTCTTC
TRBJ2-3 | many | TRBV6-1 | TRBD1 | CASSETGQRTDTQYF | TGTGCCAGCAGTGAAACGGGACAGAGGACAGATACGCAGTATTTT
TRBJ1-5 | many | TRBV28 | TRBD1 | CASRGTDYSNQPQHF | TGTGCCAGCAGGGGGACAGATTATAGCAATCAGCCCCAGCATTTT
TRBJ2-7 | - | TRBV30 | - | CAWSVWDEQYF | TGTGCCTGGAGTGTTTGGGACGAGCAGTACTTC
TRBJ2-1 | few | TRBV24-1 | TRBD2 | CATSTWPAGVNEQFF | TGTGCCACCTCCACCTGGCCAGCGGGAGTAAATGAGCAGTTCTTC
TRBJ2-1 | many | TRBV30 | TRBD2 | CAWSVLAGGSSEQFF | TGTGCCTGGAGTGTCCTAGCGGGAGGCTCTAGTGAGCAGTTCTTC
TRBJ2-6 | - | TRBV2 | TRBD1 | CASKGTVSSGANVLTF | TGTGCCAGCAAAGGGACAGTGAGCTCTGGGGCCAACGTCCTGACTTTC
TRBJ1-6 | - | TRBV20-1 | - | CSAGIGGSNSPLHF | TGCAGTGCTGGCATCGGGGGGTCGAATTCACCCCTCCACTTT
TRBJ1-1 | - | TRBV7-2 | TRBD1 | CASSLLTGSYTEAFF | TGTGCCAGCAGCTTACTGACAGGGAGCTACACTGAAGCTTTCTTT
TRBJ1-2 | many | TRBV5-5 | - | CASSLDHRLFYGYTF | TGTGCCAGCAGCTTGGATCACAGACTTTTTTATGGCTACACCTTC
TRBJ1-6 | - | TRBV7-9 | - | CASSLVVGPLHF | TGTGCCAGCAGCTTAGTGGTTGGTCCCCTCCACTTT
TRBJ2-1 | many | TRBV28 | - | CASSLNPPNNEQFF | TGTGCCAGCAGTTTAAACCCGCCAAACAATGAGCAGTTCTTC
TRBJ1-5 | many | TRBV6-2/TRBV6-3 | - | CASSYYPGFQPQHF | TGTGCCAGCAGTTACTATCCAGGGTTTCAGCCCCAGCATTTT
TRBJ1-5 | - | TRBV6-1 | TRBD1 | CASSSGTGFGSNQPQHF | TGTGCCAGCAGTTCCGGGACAGGGTTCGGAAGCAATCAGCCCCAGCATTTT
TRBJ1-6 | once | TRBV5-4 | - | CASSASGSSNSPLHF | TGTGCCAGCAGCGCTAGTGGGTCATCTAATTCACCCCTCCACTTT
TRBJ1-5 | many | TRBV7-8 | - | CASSLGQGRHQPQHF | TGTGCCAGCAGCTTAGGCCAGGGCCGCCATCAGCCCCAGCATTTT
TRBJ2-3 | - | TRBV19 | TRBD1 | CASQRDRGFTGDTQYF | TGTGCCAGTCAACGGGACAGGGGGTTCACGGGAGATACGCAGTATTTT
TRBJ2-6 | few | TRBV30 | - | CAWSGTSSVSGANVLTF | TGTGCCTGGAGTGGGACATCGTCTGTCTCTGGGGCCAACGTCCTGACTTTC
TRBJ2-1 | many | TRBV27 | TRBD2 | CASRLGRALRYEQFF | TGTGCCAGCAGACTTGGGAGGGCCCTCCGCTATGAGCAGTTCTTC
TRBJ2-7 | many | TRBV6-2/TRBV6-3 | TRBD1 | CASSYRDRTYEQYF | TGTGCCAGCAGTTACCGGGACAGAACCTACGAGCAGTACTTC
TRBJ2-5 | - | TRBV30 | - | CACEGRSQETQYF | TGTGCCTGCGAGGGGCGAAGTCAAGAGACCCAGTACTTC
TRBJ2-1 | many | TRBV18 | TRBD2 | CASSPPTSGRDNEQFF | TGTGCCAGCTCACCACCTACTAGCGGGAGGGACAATGAGCAGTTCTTC
TRBJ2-1 | many | TRBV27 | - | CASSLTGTFNEQFF | TGTGCCAGCAGTCTGACCGGGACCTTCAATGAGCAGTTCTTC
TRBJ1-1 | - | TRBV20-1 | TRBD1 | CSARDPRTGSTEAFF | TGCAGTGCTAGAGATCCGCGGACAGGCTCCACTGAAGCTTTCTTT
TRBJ2-1 | many | TRBV5-6 | - | CASSLDGVREDNEQFF | TGTGCCAGCAGCTTGGACGGGGTGAGAGAAGACAATGAGCAGTTCTTC
TRBJ2-4 | few | TRBV7-9 | TRBD1 | CASSLPDRGKGPNIQYF | TGTGCCAGCAGCTTACCGGACAGGGGGAAGGGGCCAAACATTCAGTACTTC
TRBJ1-6 | - | TRBV6-5 | - | CASSYVDSSNSPLHF | TGTGCCAGCAGTTACGTGGACAGCTCTAATTCACCCCTCCACTTT
TRBJ2-5 | many | TRBV28 | - | CASSFVRPGTQYF | TGTGCCAGCAGTTTTGTGCGTCCGGGGACCCAGTACTTC
TRBJ1-1 | many | TRBV3-1 | - | CASSQGGHTEAFF | TGTGCCAGCAGCCAAGGGGGGCACACTGAAGCTTTCTTT
TRBJ1-3 | - | TRBV20-1 | TRBD1 | CSAPDRVGGNTIYF | TGCAGTGCACCTGACAGGGTTGGTGGAAACACCATATATTTT
TRBJ1-4 | few | TRBV19 | - | CASSNLNRRNEKLFF | TGTGCCAGTAGTAATCTAAACAGGCGTAATGAAAAACTGTTTTTT
TRBJ1-2 | - | TRBV19 | - | CASNEGLYGYTF | TGTGCCAGTAATGAGGGGCTCTATGGCTACACCTTC
TRBJ2-3 | few | TRBV30 | - | CAWSPGILGNTQYF | TGTGCCTGGAGCCCCGGGATATTAGGGAATACGCAGTATTTT
TRBJ2-4 | - | TRBV19 | - | CASSIDDIQYF | TGTGCCAGTAGTATAGACGACATTCAGTACTTC
TRBJ2-7 | many | TRBV7-2 | TRBD2 | CASSFGSLAGGIYEQYF | TGTGCCAGCAGCTTTGGTAGTCTAGCGGGGGGGATATACGAGCAGTACTTC
TRBJ2-4 | many | TRBV12-3/TRBV12-4 | TRBD1 | CASSADRGLLAKNIQYF | TGTGCCAGCAGTGCGGACAGGGGCCTCCTAGCCAAAAACATTCAGTACTTC